This T cell receptor beta chain comes out of a study of immune evolution from preneoplasia to lung adenocarcinoma. Produced via immunoSEQ multiplex PCR; TCRdb's table is partial and in-frame only. The data contain thousands of clones, approximately 85% of them singletons. Study-level points and caveats: Normal lung had highest clonality; later lesions appeared denser, more diverse.

Trimming removed 6 bases from V and 2 bases from J, with 13 bases in between. CDR1 and CDR2 (germline): LGHNT, FRNRAP. This CDR3 has 14 residues. Points on this clone: The antigen remains unidentified.

The sample taken for sequencing was FFPE normal lung tissue adjacent to the tumor. The clonotype comes from a person between 45 and 75 years old with lung adenocarcinoma. The chain links TRBV12-5 to TRBJ1-2; TRBD1 might be the D (5 bases). In DNA, the CDR3 is TGTGCTAGTGGCCCCGGACAATCGAACTATGGCTACACCTTC. Encoded protein: CASGPGQSNYGYTF.